This T cell receptor (beta chain) was sequenced during a study of beta chain features in type 1 diabetes. General study results and limits: Shorter TCRB CDR3s, moderately but significantly so, marked every one of the four CD4+ subsets in Type 1 diabetes patients. Short templates might get an advantage during PCR, and this would be equal in patients and controls.

On this clone itself: Its antigen remains unidentified. The sample holds other DNA sequences that translate to the same CDR3.

Expressed TCRB transcripts were sequenced because the entire RNA isolate underwent reverse transcription. The assay was immunoSEQ multiplex PCR, and TCRdb's table has in-frame clones only and misses some. The sample consists of around 300,000 clones, around 13% of them appearing once. CDR3 length equals 13 residues. The germline V gene has CDR1 SGHDN and CDR2 FVKESK. V was shortened by 1 base and J by 6 bases, with 7 bases between the two germline ends. The receptor was isolated from a man aged 25 to 40 in good health. The rearrangement uses TRBV14 and TRBJ1-5; tentative D call: TRBD1 (5 bases). Sequencing was performed on central memory CD4+ T cells from blood. The CDR3 is CASSQGGAQPQHF. The CDR3 coding sequence is TGTGCCAGCAGCCAAGGTGGGGCTCAGCCCCAGCATTTT.